What follows describes a single TCR beta chain. No antigen is known for it. Per the germline V gene, CDR1 is SGDLS and CDR2 is YYNGEE. CDR3 length equals 16 residues. Trimming cost V 3 bases and J 2 bases; bases outside gene matches: 5. These data are taken from a study of cytotoxic CD8 clonotypes in ibrutinib-treated CLL. Study results and caveats: Clonality (at baseline) was higher than in age-matched healthy donors and tracked circulating CD8+ T-cell counts. Increased clonality at ibrutinib response gave way to a return toward baseline at progression. Public clonotypes (which were uncommon) either contracted or remained stable on treatment.

The data were produced by immunoSEQ multiplex PCR, yet TCRdb's version contains in-frame clones alone and is incomplete. In the table there are roughly 220,000 clones, approximately 70% of which are singletons. This sequence originates from a human donor with chronic lymphocytic leukemia. V is TRBV9 and J is TRBJ2-3, with 11 positions matching TRBD2. The material was PBMCs, obtained after 12 months of ibrutinib treatment. The CDR3 is CASSAGTSGFTDTQYF. The CDR3 DNA reads as TGTGCCAGCAGCGCCGGGACTAGCGGATTCACAGATACGCAGTATTTT. The full variable domain, in which reference TRBV9 and TRBJ2-3 provide the parts outside the CDR3, is DSGVTQTPKHLITATGQRVTLRCSPRSGDLSVYWYQQSLDQGLQFLIQYYNGEERAKGNILERFSAQQFPDLHSELNLSSLELGDSALYFCASSAGTSGFTDTQYFGPGTRLTVL.